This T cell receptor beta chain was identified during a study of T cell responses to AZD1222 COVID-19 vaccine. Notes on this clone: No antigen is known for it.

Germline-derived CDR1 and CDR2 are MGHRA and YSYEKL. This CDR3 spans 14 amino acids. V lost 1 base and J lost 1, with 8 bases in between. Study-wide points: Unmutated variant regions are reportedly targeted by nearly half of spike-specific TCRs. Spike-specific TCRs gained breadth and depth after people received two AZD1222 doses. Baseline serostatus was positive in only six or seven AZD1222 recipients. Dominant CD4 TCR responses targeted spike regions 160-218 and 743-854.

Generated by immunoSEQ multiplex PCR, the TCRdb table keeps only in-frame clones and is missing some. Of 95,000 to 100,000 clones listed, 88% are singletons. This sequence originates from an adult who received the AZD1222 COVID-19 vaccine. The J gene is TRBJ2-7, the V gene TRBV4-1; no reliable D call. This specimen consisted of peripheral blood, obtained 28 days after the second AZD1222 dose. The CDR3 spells CASSQGTQSYEQYF. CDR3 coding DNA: TGCGCCAGCAGCCAAGGTACCCAATCCTACGAGCAGTACTTC.